The next 14 T cell receptor beta chains were all read from a single sample in a study of blood T cell repertoires in COVID-19. Clones were read by immunoSEQ multiplex PCR, and TCRdb kept only the in-frame ones, dropping some. Among roughly 68,000 clones listed, roughly 89% were seen once. Specimen: peripheral blood. Source of these receptors: a woman between 45 and 65 years old with active COVID-19.

This clone was observed once. This sequence joins TRBV18 and TRBJ1-2; 7 bases align to TRBD1. There are 13 residues in the CDR3. Trimming cost V 6 bases and J 8 bases; bases outside gene matches: 9. CDR1 and CDR2 (germline): KGHSH, LQKENI. CDR3 sequence (DNA): TGTGCCAGCTCCGCCGACAGGGTTGGAGGCTACACCTTC. It yields the protein CASSADRVGGYTF.

The chain recombines TRBV4-1 with TRBJ2-1, with 9 nucleotides matching TRBD1. Unmatched junction bases numbered 6, after V lost 3 bases and J lost 9 bases. There are 14 residues in the CDR3. Germline values: CDR1 MGHRA, CDR2 YSYEKL. The DNA of the CDR3 is TGCGCCAGCAGCCAGGCGACAGGGGGAGGTGAGCAGTTCTTC. Translation gives CASSQATGGGEQFF.

The chain uses TRBV6-7 and TRBJ2-1, with 7 nucleotides matching TRBD1. TRBV6-7 is flagged as an ORF with uncertain function. CDR3 length: 12 residues. The V segment lost 5 bases and the J segment 7 bases; nucleotides outside the gene matches: 2. The CDR3 sequence: CASSRQGNEQFF. CDR3 nucleotide sequence: TGTGCCAGCAGTCGACAGGGAAATGAGCAGTTCTTC.

This clone was detected once. The chain combines TRBV6-5 with TRBJ2-5, with 7 bases identical to TRBD2. This CDR3 comprises 14 residues. Germline-derived CDR1 and CDR2 are MNHEY and SVGAGI. V dropped 6 bases and J dropped 2; count of bases not matched to a gene: 6. The CDR3 is CASRTGTTQETQYF. The CDR3 nucleotides read TGTGCCAGCAGAACTGGGACTACACAAGAGACCCAGTACTTC.

The chain links TRBV5-1 to TRBJ2-3; 8 bases are shared with TRBD2. The CDR3 totals 13 residues. The germline V gene has CDR1 SGHRS and CDR2 YFSETQ. J was trimmed by 9 bases and V by 2 bases; bases with no gene match: 5. The CDR3 nucleotides are TGCGCCAGCAGCTTAGCGGGAGAAGACACGCAGTATTTT. Translated, it gives CASSLAGEDTQYF.

V usage is TRBV24-1 and J usage is TRBJ2-3; TRBD2 matches 7 bases. Trimming removed 3 bases from V and 5 bases from J; junction bases left unmatched: 10. The length of the CDR3 is 16 residues. CDR1 is KGHDR, CDR2 SFDVKD, per germline. For the CDR3, the DNA is TGTGCCACCAGTGATCCTAGCGGAAAAGCAGGAGATACGCAGTATTTT. Translation: CATSDPSGKAGDTQYF.

The rearrangement joins TRBV20-1 to TRBJ2-1, with 7 bases lining up with TRBD2. CDR3 size: 15 residues. V lost 3 bases to trimming and J lost 2 bases; unmatched junction nucleotides: 7. CDR1 is DFQATT and CDR2 is SNEGSKA in the germline V gene (reference sequence). CDR3 protein: CSASQGGRAYNEQFF. The DNA of the CDR3 is TGCAGTGCTAGTCAGGGCGGGAGAGCCTACAATGAGCAGTTCTTC.

The chain uses TRBV19 and TRBJ1-5; tentatively, D is TRBD1 (6 bases). Trimming stripped 0 bases from V and 4 bases from J, with 16 bases between. The CDR3 has 17 residues. Germline values: CDR1 LNHDA, CDR2 SQIVND (reference sequence). CDR3 residues: CASSIDPQGPGNQPQHF. DNA of the CDR3: TGTGCCAGTAGTATAGATCCGCAGGGGCCTGGGAATCAGCCCCAGCATTTT.

The CDR3 reads CASSTASGDYNEQFF. CDR3 DNA sequence: TGCGCCAGCAGCACAGCTAGCGGGGACTACAATGAGCAGTTCTTC. V usage is TRBV5-1 and J usage is TRBJ2-1; 9 nucleotides line up with TRBD2. Trimming at V came to 4 bases and at J to 3 bases, leaving 5 bases not matched to a gene. The CDR3 extends over 15 amino acids. CDR1 and CDR2 from the germline V gene are SGHRS and YFSETQ.

The chain joins TRBV4-1 to TRBJ2-7, with TRBD1 matching 10 bases. This CDR3 is 15 amino acids long. After removal of 0 bases from V and 7 bases from J, the junction contained 6 bases not matched to a gene. CDR1 is MGHRA and CDR2 is YSYEKL in the germline V gene. The CDR3 DNA reads TGCGCCAGCAGCCAAGAGGGACAGGGGAGAGGTGAGCAGTACTTC. Residues: CASSQEGQGRGEQYF.

This clone was seen more than once but under ten times. The chain is built from TRBV6-6 and TRBJ2-4; D unresolved. Between the trimmed V and J ends, which lost 4 bases and 0 bases, there was a span of 10 bases. The CDR3 has 15 amino acids. The germline CDR1 and CDR2 sequences are MNHNY and SVGAGI (reference sequence). The CDR3 sequence: CASSSAGVAKNIQYF. The CDR3 nucleotides read TGTGCCAGCAGTTCGGCAGGCGTAGCCAAAAACATTCAGTACTTC.

The rearrangement uses TRBV30 and TRBJ1-5; the D gene is possibly TRBD1 (5 bases). With 3 bases removed from V and 3 bases from J, the gap between germline ends came to 21 bases. The CDR3 is 17 residues long. Looked up from germline, CDR1 is GTSNPN and CDR2 is SVGIG (reference sequence). The DNA of the CDR3 is TGTGCCTGGAGCCCCTATTGGACAATCGGCACCAATCAGCCCCAGCATTTT. Its protein product is CAWSPYWTIGTNQPQHF. The variable domain in full, completed from reference TRBV30 and TRBJ1-5, reads SQTIHQWPATLVQPVGSPLSLECTVEGTSNPNLYWYRQAAGRGLQLLFYSVGIGQISSEVPQNLSASRPQDRQFILSSKKLLLSDSGFYLCAWSPYWTIGTNQPQHFGDGTRLSIL.

The chain carries TRBV2 and TRBJ2-2, with D possibly TRBD2 on 6 matching bases. Trimming removed 11 bases from V and 5 bases from J, with 18 bases in between. In germline, CDR1 is SNHLY, CDR2 FYNNEI. The CDR3 runs to 14 residues. Here the CDR3 reads CAGLAERDTGELFF. The CDR3 DNA reads TGTGCCGGTTTAGCGGAACGGGATACCGGGGAGCTGTTTTTT.

This chain links TRBV27 with TRBJ1-5, with a possible D match to TRBD1 (5 bases). The CDR3 loop spans 16 amino acids. Trimming left V 2 bases short and J 7 bases short, with 18 bases between. The V gene's germline CDR1 is MNHEY and CDR2 SMNVEV (reference sequence). The CDR3 DNA follows: TGTGCCAGCAGTTTAAGGTTTGGGGCCATGGGGCAGCCCCAGCATTTT. It translates to CASSLRFGAMGQPQHF.